This TCR beta chain appears in the sequencing data of a study of blood T cells in healthy people across ages. The wider study: Capture via template switching afforded approximately one barcoded beta molecule per two T cells.

Sample-barcoded 5' priming and a J-beta primer mix drove a second PCR of 7 to 11 cycles. Template switching added a 12-random-nucleotide identifier to every cDNA molecule. In TCRdb, the 5' RACE reads were re-called with MiXCR into one record per CDR3 protein. The table has more than 700,000 distinct CDR3 sequences, less than 60% seen once; the top ten hold about a sixth. The CDR3 contains 11 residues. Germline V gene sequence: CDR1 SQVTM, CDR2 ANQGSEA. Trimming pared 5 bases from V and 6 bases from J, leaving 11 bases between. In its sample, this clonotype was seen many times. What it recognizes is unknown. Study-wide results and caveats: The donors' CMV status was not determined, possibly confounding changes in expanded clonotypes. Fewer expanded clones and more diversity marked long-lived versus aged donors.

The receptor was derived from a man older than 75 in good health. The material sequenced was blood. The chain links TRBV29-1 to TRBJ2-7; D remains unclear. The CDR3 region is CSVFETIEQYF. CDR3 sequence (DNA): TGCAGCGTTTTCGAGACAATCGAGCAGTACTTC.